This TCR beta chain was sequenced for a study of metastatic and nonmetastatic thyroid tumors. Study information: For malignant and benign thyroid patients, tumor or nodule tissue and blood were the sources whose repertoires were compared.

This CDR3 is built from 16 residues. In germline, CDR1 is MNHEY, CDR2 SMNVEV (reference sequence). Trimming stripped 4 bases from V and 1 base from J, with 11 bases between. In the study's own analysis: A papillary thyroid cancer distant-metastasis classifier was built from CDR3 differences across clinicopathological groups. TCRdb redid the clone calls on the PCR reads using MiXCR. TCRdb's processing, not the authors' own work, is the source of the V and J calls. This table has about 19,000 clones, around 17% appearing once. The table lists this clone with many counts. Antigen unknown. General study results and limits: Reportedly, malignant thyroid tumors had significantly higher TCR beta diversity than benign nodules, in blood and tumor.

No treatment had been given to any patient before thyroid surgery. The chain has TRBV27 and TRBJ2-6; maybe TRBD2 (5 bases). The source of this sequence is a male donor with papillary thyroid cancer or a benign thyroid nodule (not recorded which). Some clones in this sample may be carry-over from other donors' samples. Sequenced material: blood. The CDR3 sequence is CASSYPPGSGANVLTF. The CDR3 DNA follows: TGTGCCAGCAGTTACCCGCCGGGGTCTGGGGCCAACGTCCTGACTTTC.